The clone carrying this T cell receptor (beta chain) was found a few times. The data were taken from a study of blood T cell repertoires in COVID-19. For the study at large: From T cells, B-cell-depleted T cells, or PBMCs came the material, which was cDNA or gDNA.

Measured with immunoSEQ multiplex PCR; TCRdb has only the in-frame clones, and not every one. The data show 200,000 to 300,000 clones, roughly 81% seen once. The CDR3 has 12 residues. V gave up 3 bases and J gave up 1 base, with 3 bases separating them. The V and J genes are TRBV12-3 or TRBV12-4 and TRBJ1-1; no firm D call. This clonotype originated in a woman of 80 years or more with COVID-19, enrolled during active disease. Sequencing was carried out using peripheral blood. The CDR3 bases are TGTGCCAGCAGTTTCGGGAACACTGAAGCTTTCTTT. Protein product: CASSFGNTEAFF.